This TCR beta chain was sequenced in a study of OX40 agonist ivuxolimab in advanced cancers. The ends were cut back, 10 bases at V and 1 base at J, with 19 bases in the middle. The germline V gene encodes CDR1 MNHEY and CDR2 SMNVEV (reference sequence). This CDR3 region has 15 residues. Some clones are missing from TCRdb's copy, which holds only in-frame ones; the method was immunoSEQ multiplex PCR. The sample contains roughly 11,000 clones, roughly 84% of which appear only once. Here the sequenced sample was CD4+ or CD8+ T cells sorted from blood, taken in a trial of the OX40 agonist ivuxolimab. The source is an adult with an advanced solid tumor such as melanoma, head and neck, liver or kidney cancer. The chain uses TRBV27 and TRBJ1-1; D uncertain. CDR3 sequence: CATLSRVPGNTEAFF. In nucleotides, the CDR3 is TGTGCCACCCTATCTAGGGTACCGGGGAACACTGAAGCTTTCTTT.